This paragraph reports one T cell receptor (beta chain). The antigen is not known. This specimen comes from a study of vaccination effects on CD4 cells after COVID-19. Before sequencing, viral peptide pools were used by the ViraFEST assay to expand antigen-specific CD4+ T cells. Once cultured for more than nine days, the cells underwent separation to obtain CD4+ T cells. A PCR test confirmed that the person had SARS-CoV-2 infection between March and December 2020. Germline lookup yields CDR1 SGHDN and CDR2 FVKESK. The CDR3 is made up of 10 amino acids. Trimming shortened V by 10 bases and J by 5 bases, and 6 bases separated the two germline ends. Clones were sequenced by immunoSEQ multiplex PCR, and TCRdb holds only the in-frame ones, with some missing. The profile shows around 28,000 clones, approximately 80% of them singletons.

The sequence was collected from a human donor who had a prior SARS-CoV-2 infection. The V call is TRBV14, the J call TRBJ1-5, with D uncertain. This material consisted of CD4+ T cells from PBMCs cultured with HCoV-NL63 spike peptides, taken before COVID-19 vaccination. The CDR3 nucleotides read TGTGCCATTCCGGATCAGCCCCAGCATTTT. Its protein product is CAIPDQPQHF.